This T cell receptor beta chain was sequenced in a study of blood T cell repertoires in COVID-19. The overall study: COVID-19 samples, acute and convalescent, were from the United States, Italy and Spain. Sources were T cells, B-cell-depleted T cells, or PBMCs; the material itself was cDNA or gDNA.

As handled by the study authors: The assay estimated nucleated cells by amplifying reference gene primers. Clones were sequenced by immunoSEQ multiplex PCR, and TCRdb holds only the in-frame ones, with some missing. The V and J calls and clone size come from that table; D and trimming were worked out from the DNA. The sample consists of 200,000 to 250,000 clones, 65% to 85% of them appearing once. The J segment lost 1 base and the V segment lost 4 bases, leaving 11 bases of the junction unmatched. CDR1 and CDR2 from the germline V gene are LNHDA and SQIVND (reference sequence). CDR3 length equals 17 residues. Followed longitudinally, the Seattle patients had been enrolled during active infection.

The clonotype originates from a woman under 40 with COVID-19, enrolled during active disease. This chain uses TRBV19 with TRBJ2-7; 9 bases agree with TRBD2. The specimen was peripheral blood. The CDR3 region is CASSNSPPSGMSYEQYF. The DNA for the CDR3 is TGTGCCAGTAGTAATTCTCCTCCTAGCGGGATGTCCTACGAGCAGTACTTC.